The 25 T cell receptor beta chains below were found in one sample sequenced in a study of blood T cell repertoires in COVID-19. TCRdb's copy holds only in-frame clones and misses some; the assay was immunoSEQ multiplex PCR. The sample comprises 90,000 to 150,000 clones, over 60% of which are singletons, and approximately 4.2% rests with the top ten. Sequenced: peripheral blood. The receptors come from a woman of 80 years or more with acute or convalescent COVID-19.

CDR3: CASSSTTGASYEQYF. For the CDR3, the DNA is TGTGCCAGCAGTTCCACGACAGGGGCTAGCTACGAGCAGTACTTC. The chain has TRBV6-6 and TRBJ2-7, with TRBD1 identical over 8 bases. Germline CDR1 MNHNY, CDR2 SVGAGI (reference sequence). The V and J ends lost 4 bases and 3 bases, in that order; junction bases with no gene match: 8. The CDR3 length is 15 residues.

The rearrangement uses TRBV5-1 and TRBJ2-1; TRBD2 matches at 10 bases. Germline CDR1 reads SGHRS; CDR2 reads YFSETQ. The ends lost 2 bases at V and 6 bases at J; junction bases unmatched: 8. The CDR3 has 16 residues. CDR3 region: CASSLAGGPSINEQFF. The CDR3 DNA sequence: TGCGCCAGCAGCTTAGCGGGGGGGCCTTCGATCAATGAGCAGTTCTTC.

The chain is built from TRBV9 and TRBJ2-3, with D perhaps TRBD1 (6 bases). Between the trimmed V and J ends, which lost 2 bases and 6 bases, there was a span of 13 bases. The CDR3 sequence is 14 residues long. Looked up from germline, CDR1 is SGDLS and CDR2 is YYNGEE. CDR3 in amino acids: CASSVVGAADTQYF. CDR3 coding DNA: TGTGCCAGCAGCGTTGTGGGGGCCGCCGATACGCAGTATTTT. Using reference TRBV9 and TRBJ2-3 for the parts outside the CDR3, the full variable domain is DSGVTQTPKHLITATGQRVTLRCSPRSGDLSVYWYQQSLDQGLQFLIQYYNGEERAKGNILERFSAQQFPDLHSELNLSSLELGDSALYFCASSVVGAADTQYFGPGTRLTVL.

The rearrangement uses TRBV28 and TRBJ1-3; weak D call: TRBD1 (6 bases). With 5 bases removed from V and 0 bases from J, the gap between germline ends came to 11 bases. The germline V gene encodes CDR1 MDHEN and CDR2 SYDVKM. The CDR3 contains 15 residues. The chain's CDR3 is CASSLGQFSGNTIYF. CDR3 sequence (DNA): TGTGCCAGCAGTCTCGGACAGTTCTCTGGAAACACCATATATTTT.

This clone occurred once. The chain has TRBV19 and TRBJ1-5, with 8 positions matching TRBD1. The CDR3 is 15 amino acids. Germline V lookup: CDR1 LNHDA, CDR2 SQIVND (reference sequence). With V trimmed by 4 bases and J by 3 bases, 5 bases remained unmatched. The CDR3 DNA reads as TGTGCCAGTAGTACGGACAGGGCTCCCAATCAGCCCCAGCATTTT. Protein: CASSTDRAPNQPQHF.

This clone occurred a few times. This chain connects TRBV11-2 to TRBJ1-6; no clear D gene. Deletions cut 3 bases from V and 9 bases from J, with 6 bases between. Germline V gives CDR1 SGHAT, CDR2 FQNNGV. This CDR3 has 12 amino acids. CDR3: CASSFPLSPLHF. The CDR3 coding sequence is TGTGCCAGCAGCTTCCCCCTTTCACCCCTCCACTTT.

Here the CDR3 reads CASSQDAGLTDTQYF. DNA of the CDR3: TGCGCCAGCAGCCAAGATGCAGGACTAACAGATACGCAGTATTTT. This chain links TRBV4-3 with TRBJ2-3; perhaps TRBD2 as D (6 bases). Trimming pared 0 bases from V and 3 bases from J, leaving 10 bases between. The CDR3 totals 15 residues. Germline lookup yields CDR1 LGHNA and CDR2 YSLEER.

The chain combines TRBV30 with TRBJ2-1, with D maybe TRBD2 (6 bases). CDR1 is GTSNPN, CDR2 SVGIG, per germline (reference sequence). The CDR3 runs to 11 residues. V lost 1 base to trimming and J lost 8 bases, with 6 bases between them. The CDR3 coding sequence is TGTGCCTGGAGTGGGGGGGATGAGCAGTTCTTC. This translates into CAWSGGDEQFF.

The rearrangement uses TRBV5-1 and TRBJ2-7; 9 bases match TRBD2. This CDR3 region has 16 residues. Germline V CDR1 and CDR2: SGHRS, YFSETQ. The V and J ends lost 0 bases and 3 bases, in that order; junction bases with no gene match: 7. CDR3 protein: CASSLDPSGIVYEQYF. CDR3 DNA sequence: TGCGCCAGCAGCTTGGATCCTAGCGGGATAGTCTACGAGCAGTACTTC.

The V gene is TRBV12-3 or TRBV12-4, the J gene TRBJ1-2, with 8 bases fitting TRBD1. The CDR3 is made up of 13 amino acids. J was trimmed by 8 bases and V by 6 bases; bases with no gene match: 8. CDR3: CASRPTGAGGYTF. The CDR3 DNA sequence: TGTGCCAGCAGGCCGACAGGGGCAGGGGGCTACACCTTC.

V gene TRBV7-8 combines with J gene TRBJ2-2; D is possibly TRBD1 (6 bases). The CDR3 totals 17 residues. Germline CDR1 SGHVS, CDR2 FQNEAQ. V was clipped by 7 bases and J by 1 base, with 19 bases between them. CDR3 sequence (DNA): TGTGCCAGCACCTGGGGGCACCAGCGCGGGAACACCGGGGAGCTGTTTTTT. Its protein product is CASTWGHQRGNTGELFF. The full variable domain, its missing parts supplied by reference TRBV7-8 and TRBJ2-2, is GAGVSQSPRYKVAKRGQDVALRCDPISGHVSLFWYQQALGQGPEFLTYFQNEAQLDKSGLPSDRFFAERPEGSVSTLKIQRTQQEDSAVYLCASTWGHQRGNTGELFFGEGSRLTVL.

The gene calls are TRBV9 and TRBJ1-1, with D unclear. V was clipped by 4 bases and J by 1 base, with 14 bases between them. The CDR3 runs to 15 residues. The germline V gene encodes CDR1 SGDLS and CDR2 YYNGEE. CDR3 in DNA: TGTGCCAGCAGCCTAACCGGGGTCAAGAACACTGAAGCTTTCTTT. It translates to CASSLTGVKNTEAFF.

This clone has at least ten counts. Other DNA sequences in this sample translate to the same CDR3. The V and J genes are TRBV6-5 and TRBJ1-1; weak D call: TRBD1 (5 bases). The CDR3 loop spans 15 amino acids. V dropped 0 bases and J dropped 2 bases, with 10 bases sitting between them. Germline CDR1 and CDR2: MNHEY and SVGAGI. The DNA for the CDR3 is TGTGCCAGCAGTTACTCGGCAAGGGGTAACACTGAAGCTTTCTTT. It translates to CASSYSARGNTEAFF.

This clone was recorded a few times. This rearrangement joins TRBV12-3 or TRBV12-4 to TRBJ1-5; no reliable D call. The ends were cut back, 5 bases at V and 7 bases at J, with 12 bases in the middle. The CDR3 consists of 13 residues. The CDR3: CASSPARWQPQHF. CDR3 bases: TGTGCCAGCAGTCCCGCGAGATGGCAGCCCCAGCATTTT.

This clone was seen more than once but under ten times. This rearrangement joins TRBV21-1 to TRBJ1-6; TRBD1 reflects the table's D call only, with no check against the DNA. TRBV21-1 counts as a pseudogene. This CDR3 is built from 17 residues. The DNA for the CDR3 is TGTGCCAGCAGCAAATCTCTCAGGACAGGGAGTTATTCACCCCTCCACTTT. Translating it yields CASSKSLRTGSYSPLHF.

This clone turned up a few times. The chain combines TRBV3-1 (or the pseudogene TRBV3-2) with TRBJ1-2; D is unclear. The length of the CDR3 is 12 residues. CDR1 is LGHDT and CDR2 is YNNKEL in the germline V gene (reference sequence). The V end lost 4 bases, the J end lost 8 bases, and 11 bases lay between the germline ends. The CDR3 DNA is TGTGCCAGCAGCCGAGGCAAATTAGGCTACACCTTC. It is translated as CASSRGKLGYTF.

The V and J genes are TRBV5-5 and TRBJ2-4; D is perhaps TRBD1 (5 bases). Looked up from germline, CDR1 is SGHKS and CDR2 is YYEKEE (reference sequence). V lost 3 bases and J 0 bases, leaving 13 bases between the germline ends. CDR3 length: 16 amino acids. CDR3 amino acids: CASSWTLQGAKNIQYF. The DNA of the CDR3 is TGTGCCAGCAGCTGGACCCTCCAGGGAGCCAAAAACATTCAGTACTTC.

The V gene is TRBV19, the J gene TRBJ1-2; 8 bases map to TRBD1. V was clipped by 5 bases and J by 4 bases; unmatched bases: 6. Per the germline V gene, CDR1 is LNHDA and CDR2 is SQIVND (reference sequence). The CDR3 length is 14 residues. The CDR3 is CASSPTGGPYGYTF. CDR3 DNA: TGTGCCAGTAGTCCCACAGGGGGGCCCTATGGCTACACCTTC.

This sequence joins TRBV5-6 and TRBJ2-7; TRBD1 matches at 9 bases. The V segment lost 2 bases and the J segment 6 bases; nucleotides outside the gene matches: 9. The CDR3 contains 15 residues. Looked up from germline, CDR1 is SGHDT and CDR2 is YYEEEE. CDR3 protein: CASSFFRDRVSEQYF. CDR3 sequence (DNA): TGTGCCAGCAGCTTCTTCCGGGACAGGGTAAGCGAGCAGTACTTC.

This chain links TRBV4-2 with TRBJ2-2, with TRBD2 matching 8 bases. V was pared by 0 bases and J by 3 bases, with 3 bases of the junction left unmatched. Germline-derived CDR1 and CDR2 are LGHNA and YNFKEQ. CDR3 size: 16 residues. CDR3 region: CASSQERGAHTGELFF. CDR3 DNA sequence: TGTGCCAGCAGCCAAGAGCGGGGGGCCCACACCGGGGAGCTGTTTTTT.

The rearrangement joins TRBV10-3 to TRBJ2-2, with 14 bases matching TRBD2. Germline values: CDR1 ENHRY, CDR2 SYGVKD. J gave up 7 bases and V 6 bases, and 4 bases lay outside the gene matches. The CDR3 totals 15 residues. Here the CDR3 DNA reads TGTGCCATCAGCCCGGGACTAGCGGGAGACGGGGAGCTGTTTTTT. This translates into CAISPGLAGDGELFF.

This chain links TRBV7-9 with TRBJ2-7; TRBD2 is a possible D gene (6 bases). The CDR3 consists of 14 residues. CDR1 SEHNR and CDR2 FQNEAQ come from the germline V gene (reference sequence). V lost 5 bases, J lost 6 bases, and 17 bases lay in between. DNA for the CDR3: TGTGCCAGCAGCCTCTCCGTCCGGGGGATCGAGCAGTACTTC. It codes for CASSLSVRGIEQYF.

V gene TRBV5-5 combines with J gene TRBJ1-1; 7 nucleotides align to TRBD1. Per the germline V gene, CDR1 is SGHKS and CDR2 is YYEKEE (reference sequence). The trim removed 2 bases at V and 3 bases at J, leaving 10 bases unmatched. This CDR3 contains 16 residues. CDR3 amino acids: CASSFQPRQGHTEAFF. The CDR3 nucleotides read TGTGCCAGCAGCTTTCAACCACGACAGGGTCACACTGAAGCTTTCTTT.

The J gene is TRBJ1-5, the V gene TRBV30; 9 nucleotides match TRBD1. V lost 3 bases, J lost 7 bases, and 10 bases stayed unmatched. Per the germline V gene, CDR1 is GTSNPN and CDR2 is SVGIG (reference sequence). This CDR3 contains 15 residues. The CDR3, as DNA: TGTGCCTGGAGCCGTACTGGGACAGGGCTCCAGCCCCAGCATTTT. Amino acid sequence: CAWSRTGTGLQPQHF.

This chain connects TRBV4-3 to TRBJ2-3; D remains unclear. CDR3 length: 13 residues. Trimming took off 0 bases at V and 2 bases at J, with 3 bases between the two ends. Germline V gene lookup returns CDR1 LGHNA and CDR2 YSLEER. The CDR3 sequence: CASSQDVTDTQYF. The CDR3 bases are TGCGCCAGCAGCCAAGACGTCACAGATACGCAGTATTTT.